This TCR beta chain was observed in a study of T cell repertoires in cytomegalovirus infection. Whole-study context: Public TCR beta signatures provided an indication of both CMV infection and a matching HLA type. Study-wide findings and caveats: The study found HLA-C-restricted CMV-specific TCR beta clonotypes dominating the ex vivo response. Accumulated public TCR beta family frequency recognized individuals carrying CMV together with the relevant HLA.

TCRdb recomputed calls from the reads with MiXCR, one row per CDR3 protein. The sample yields 60,000 to 75,000 distinct CDR3 sequences, 4% seen once. The germline V and J ends were trimmed by 1 base and 1 base, with 7 bases remaining between them. The CDR3 spans 14 residues. The germline V gene has CDR1 SGHTA and CDR2 FQGNSA. This clonotype was counted at least ten times. Its antigen is not identified. Sample: PBMCs. This TCR was sampled from a human donor in good health (CMV status not recorded). Some clones in this sample may be carry-over from other donors' samples. The chain is built from TRBV7-2 and TRBJ2-5; the D is unclear. The CDR3: CASSLVVSQETQYF. CDR3 in DNA: TGTGCCAGCAGCTTAGTGGTCAGCCAAGAGACCCAGTACTTC.